The 8 T cell receptor beta chains presented below share a single source sample, sequenced in a study of beta chain features in type 1 diabetes. Reverse transcribing all isolated RNA meant expressed TCRB transcripts were sequenced. Generated by immunoSEQ multiplex PCR, the TCRdb table keeps only in-frame clones and is missing some. The table lists 300,000 to 350,000 clones, around 13% of them singletons. Sequenced input: central memory CD4+ T cells from blood. These receptors were collected from a man under 40 in good health.

V usage is TRBV11-3 and J usage is TRBJ2-1; no definite D call. This CDR3 has 11 residues. Between the trimmed V and J ends, which lost 5 bases and 7 bases, there was a span of 6 bases. The V gene's germline CDR1 is SGHNT and CDR2 YENEEA. CDR3 sequence reads: CASSEVNEQFF. The CDR3, as DNA: TGTGCCAGCAGCGAAGTAAATGAGCAGTTCTTC.

The gene calls are TRBV7-6 and TRBJ2-7; tentatively, D is TRBD1 (6 bases). CDR1 and CDR2 from the germline V gene are SGHVS and FNYEAQ. This CDR3 contains 14 residues. Trimming took off 5 bases at V and 6 bases at J, with 17 bases between the two ends. The CDR3, as DNA: TGTGCCAGCAGCCTTCGAACAGGGTCGAGCGAGCAGTACTTC. This codes for CASSLRTGSSEQYF.

A remark on this clone: Germline is not matched at one junction end, which may reflect a read error. The rearrangement uses TRBV6-1 and TRBJ1-1; maybe TRBD1 (6 bases). Germline-derived CDR1 and CDR2 are MNHNS and SASEGT. The CDR3 consists of 11 residues. The CDR3: CASRKPDSRGF. The CDR3 DNA sequence: TGTGCCAGCAGAAAACCGGACAGTCGGGGCTTT.

This clone has just a few counts. J is TRBJ1-5 and V is TRBV7-2; perhaps TRBD1 as D (6 bases). This CDR3 contains 15 residues. Trimming cost V 5 bases and J 6 bases, with 17 bases left between them. From germline, CDR1 is SGHTA and CDR2 FQGNSA. The CDR3 loop reads CASSPNHRVGQPQHF. The CDR3 DNA is TGTGCCAGCAGCCCAAATCACAGGGTAGGTCAGCCCCAGCATTTT.

The V gene is TRBV6-6, the J gene TRBJ2-1; D is unresolved. The germline V and J ends were trimmed by 5 bases and 4 bases, with 9 bases remaining between them. Germline V gene data show CDR1 as MNHNY and CDR2 as SVGAGI (reference sequence). This CDR3 is 13 amino acids long. CDR3 nucleotides: TGTGCCAGCAGTGAGAGCATTTACAATGAGCAGTTCTTC. It encodes CASSESIYNEQFF.

This sequence joins TRBV30 and TRBJ1-2; D unresolved. V dropped 5 bases and J dropped 2 bases, with 9 bases sitting between them. CDR3 length equals 12 residues. From germline, CDR1 is GTSNPN and CDR2 SVGIG (reference sequence). The CDR3 DNA follows: TGTGCCTGGGGACCGAGAAACTATGGCTACACCTTC. Its translation is CAWGPRNYGYTF.

Concerning this clone itself: The same CDR3 can be traced to other DNA sequences in this sample. The CDR3 protein is CASRRGRNTEAFF. CDR3 in DNA: TGTGCCAGTAGGAGGGGAAGGAACACTGAAGCTTTCTTT. J is TRBJ1-1 and V is TRBV19; D perhaps matches TRBD1 (5 bases). Germline V gives CDR1 LNHDA, CDR2 SQIVND (reference sequence). Trimming took off 6 bases at V and 1 base at J, with 9 bases between the two ends. This CDR3 has 13 residues.

The J gene is TRBJ2-2, the V gene TRBV4-3; TRBD2 agrees at 14 bases. This CDR3 has 15 amino acids. Trimming took 3 bases from V and 8 from J; bases not matched to a gene: 2. The germline CDR1 and CDR2 sequences are LGHNA and YSLEER. CDR3 in amino acids: CASSQGLAGAGELFF. The CDR3 DNA follows: TGCGCCAGCAGCCAGGGACTAGCGGGAGCGGGGGAGCTGTTTTTT.